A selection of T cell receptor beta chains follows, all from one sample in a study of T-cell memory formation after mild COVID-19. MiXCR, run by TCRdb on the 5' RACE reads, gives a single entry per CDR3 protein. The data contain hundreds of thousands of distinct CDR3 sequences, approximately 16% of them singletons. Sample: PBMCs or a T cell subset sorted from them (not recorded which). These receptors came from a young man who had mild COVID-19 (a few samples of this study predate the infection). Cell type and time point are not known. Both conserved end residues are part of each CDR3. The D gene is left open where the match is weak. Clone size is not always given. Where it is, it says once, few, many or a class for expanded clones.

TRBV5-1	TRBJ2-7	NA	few	TGCGCCAGCAGCGCCCGGGGTGGGGGCTACGAGCAGTACTTC	CASSARGGGYEQYF
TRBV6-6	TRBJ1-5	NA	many	TGTGCCAGCAGTTACGATAGCAATCAGCCCCAGCATTTT	CASSYDSNQPQHF
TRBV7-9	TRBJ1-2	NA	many	TGTGCCAGCAGCCCCCAGGGTGGCAGAGGAGGCTACACCTTC	CASSPQGGRGGYTF
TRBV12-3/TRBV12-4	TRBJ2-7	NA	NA	TGTGCCAGCAGGTCAGGGAGCTACGAGCAGTACTTC	CASRSGSYEQYF
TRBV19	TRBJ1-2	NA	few	TGTGCCAGTAGTATAAGGACTCTAAGTCGTGGCTACACCTTC	CASSIRTLSRGYTF
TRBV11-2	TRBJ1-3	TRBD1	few	TGTGCCAGCAGAGGGGGCAGGGAGAGCTCTGGAAACACCATATATTTT	CASRGGRESSGNTIYF
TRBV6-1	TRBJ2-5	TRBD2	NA	TGTGCCAGCAGTGGACTAGCGGGGGACCGGACCCAGTACTTC	CASSGLAGDRTQYF
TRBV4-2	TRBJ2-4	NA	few	TGTGCCAGCAGCCAGGCGCAGGGGGGGGCTCAGTACTTC	CASSQAQGGAQYF
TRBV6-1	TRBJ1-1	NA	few	TGTGCCAGCAGTGAAGGAGCCTCGGCGGACACTGAAGCTTTCTTT	CASSEGASADTEAFF
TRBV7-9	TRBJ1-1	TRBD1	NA	TGTGCCAGCAGCAGCTGGGACAGGGGGTTTAACACTGAAGCTTTCTTT	CASSSWDRGFNTEAFF
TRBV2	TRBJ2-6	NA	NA	TGTGCCAGCAGCATGACAGAGGCCCTCAGGGGAGCGTCTGGGGCCAACGTCCTGACTTTC	CASSMTEALRGASGANVLTF
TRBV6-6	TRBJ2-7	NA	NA	TGTGCCAGCAGTCCCCCTGGGGCCACCTACGAGCAGTACTTC	CASSPPGATYEQYF
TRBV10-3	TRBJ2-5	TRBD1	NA	TGTGCCATCAGCTCAGGGGGCAAAGAGACCCAGTACTTC	CAISSGGKETQYF
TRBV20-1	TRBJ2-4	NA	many	TGCAGTGCTCTCCCAGGGGGGACAGCCAAAAACATTCAGTACTTC	CSALPGGTAKNIQYF
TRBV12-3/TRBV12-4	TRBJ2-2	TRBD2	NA	TGTGCCAGCAGACGACTAGCGGGGATCGGGGAGCTGTTTTTT	CASRRLAGIGELFF
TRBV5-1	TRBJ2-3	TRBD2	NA	TGCGCCAGCAGCGCCGACACTAGCGGGGGCACAGATACGCAGTATTTT	CASSADTSGGTDTQYF
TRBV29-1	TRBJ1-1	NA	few	TGCAGCGTTGACTCCAGGAACACTGAAGCTTTCTTT	CSVDSRNTEAFF
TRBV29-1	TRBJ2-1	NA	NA	TGCAGCGTTATACAGGGTATCGATGAGCAGTTCTTC	CSVIQGIDEQFF
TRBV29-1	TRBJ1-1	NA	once	TGCAGCGTTGAGGAGGGGATTAGCAGGGCTTTCTTT	CSVEEGISRAFF
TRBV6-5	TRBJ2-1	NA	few	TGTGCCAGCAGTTACTCTCCCACCAGCTCCTACAATGAGCAGTTCTTC	CASSYSPTSSYNEQFF
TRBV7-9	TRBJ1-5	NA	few	TGTGCCAGCAGCTTAGGCGGGGGGAACAATCAGCCCCAGCATTTT	CASSLGGGNNQPQHF
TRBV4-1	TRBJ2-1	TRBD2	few	TGCGCCAGCAGGCAGTCGACTAGCGGGGGGTGGGATGAGCAGTTCTTC	CASRQSTSGGWDEQFF
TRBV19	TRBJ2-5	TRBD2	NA	TGTGCCAGTAGTCTATCGGGGGGGGCCGAGCGGACCCAGTACTTC	CASSLSGGAERTQYF
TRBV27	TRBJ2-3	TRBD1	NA	TGTGCCAGCAGGACAGGGGCTACAGATACGCAGTATTTT	CASRTGATDTQYF